This record concerns one TCR beta chain sequence. The junction shows a germline mismatch at one end, possibly a read error. Donors were grouped by their self-reported clinical history. Recovered Cohort 3 donors showed two negative PCRs, clearance, or symptom resolution. Looked up from germline, CDR1 is SSHAT and CDR2 is FNYEAQ (reference sequence). The length of the CDR3 is 13 residues. The sample belongs to a study of blood T cell repertoires in COVID-19. Overall study context: Specimens from acute and convalescent COVID-19 originated in the United States, Italy and Spain.

The authors' processing: Estimation of nucleated cell counts relied on the amplification of reference gene primers. TCRdb keeps only in-frame clones here, not all; method: immunoSEQ multiplex PCR. That table gives V, J and clone size, and the DNA gave D and trimming. The table records a few hundred thousand clones, 80% to 95% of them present only once. V gene TRBV7-7 combines with J gene TRBJ2-7; D is undetermined. The source is a woman aged 25 to 39 who had recovered from COVID-19. Sequenced sample: PBMCs or T cells enriched from blood (not recorded which). The CDR3, as DNA: TGTGCTAGCAGCTTAGTTCCGGAGTACGAGCAGTACTTC. Amino acid sequence: CASSLVPEYEQYF.